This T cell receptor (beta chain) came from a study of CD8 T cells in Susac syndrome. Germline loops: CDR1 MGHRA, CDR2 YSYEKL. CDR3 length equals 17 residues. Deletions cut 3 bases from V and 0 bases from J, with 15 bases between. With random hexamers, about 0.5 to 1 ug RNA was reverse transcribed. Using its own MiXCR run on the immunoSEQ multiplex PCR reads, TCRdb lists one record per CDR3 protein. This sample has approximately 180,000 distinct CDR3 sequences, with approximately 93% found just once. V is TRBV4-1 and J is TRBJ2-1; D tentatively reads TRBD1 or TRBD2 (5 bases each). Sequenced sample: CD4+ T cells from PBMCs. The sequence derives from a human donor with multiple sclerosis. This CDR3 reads CASSQTPGTTSYNEQFF. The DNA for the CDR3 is TGCGCCAGCAGCCAGACACCCGGGACCACCTCCTACAATGAGCAGTTCTTC.